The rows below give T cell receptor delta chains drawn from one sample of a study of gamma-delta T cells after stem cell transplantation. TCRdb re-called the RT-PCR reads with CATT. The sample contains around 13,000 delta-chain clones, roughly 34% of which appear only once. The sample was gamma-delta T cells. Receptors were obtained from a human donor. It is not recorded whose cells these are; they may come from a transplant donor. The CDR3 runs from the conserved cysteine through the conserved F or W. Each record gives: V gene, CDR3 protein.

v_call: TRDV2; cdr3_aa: CACDNTGGYWDTRQMFF
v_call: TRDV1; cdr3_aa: CALGELVTFPTTTRYWGPTEYTDKLIF
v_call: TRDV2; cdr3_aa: CACDSTGFLSWDTRQMFF
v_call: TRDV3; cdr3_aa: CAFLRGPWDTRQMFF
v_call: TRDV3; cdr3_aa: CAFNPEGLGDQITDKLIF
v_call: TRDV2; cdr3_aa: CACDMRTGDPRSGTDNLIF
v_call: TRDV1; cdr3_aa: CALENLRRTTLTDKLIF
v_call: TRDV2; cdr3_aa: CACDTLGETAQLFF
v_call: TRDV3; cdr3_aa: CASASSILLGDITDKLIF
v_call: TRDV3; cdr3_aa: CASSFPNWNWELIF
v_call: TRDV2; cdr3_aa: CACDTGTREGKLIF
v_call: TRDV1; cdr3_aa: CALGTTWGRRSYTDKLIF
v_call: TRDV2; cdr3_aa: CACDKFWGISSWDTRQMFF
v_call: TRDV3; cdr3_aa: CASNKSEDYPSYSGGLADKLIF
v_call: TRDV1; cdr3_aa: CALGELGPDKLIF
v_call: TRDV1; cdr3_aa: CALGEDGKSRAWGEHTDKLIF
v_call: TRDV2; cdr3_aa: CACDTDWGWSWDTRQMFF
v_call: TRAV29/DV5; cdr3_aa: CAVRAISTDKLIF
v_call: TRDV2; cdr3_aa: CACDTVLGDIISCDNRPMIF
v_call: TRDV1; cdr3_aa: CALGEPTRGTTYTDKLIF
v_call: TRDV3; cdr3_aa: CAFRPSLGGTKLIF
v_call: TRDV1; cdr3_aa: CALGELGTRIQVYTDKLIF
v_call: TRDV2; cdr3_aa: CACDTYWGIRSWDTRQMFF
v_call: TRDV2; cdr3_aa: CASNLYWGDTTDKLIF
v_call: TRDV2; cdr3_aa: CACDTRGLTALLGDAARPLIF
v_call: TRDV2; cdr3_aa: CACDKLSGGYSWDTRQMFF
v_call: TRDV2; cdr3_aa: CACDHGGNPQRELIF
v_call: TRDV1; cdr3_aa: CALGVRSFLIPFTGGYGYTDKLIF